The 24 T cell receptor beta chains reported below all come from one sample, sequenced in a study of T cell repertoires in cytomegalovirus infection (dated by TCRdb to 2018 to 2020). TCRdb shows the sequencer as Illumina HiSeq 1500. Using fastp trimming at Q25 and MiXCR clonotype assembly, TCRdb reanalyzed the public sequencing data and kept in-frame beta chains. Here each entry gathers all rows of one CDR3 protein and keeps the most common genes and DNA. The sample table records roughly 150,000 distinct CDR3 sequences; 15% to 20% of these occur just once. The ten largest clones represent 18% of the sample. The sample was CD8+ T cells from PBMCs. These receptors were taken from a human donor in good health (CMV status not recorded). Some clones in this sample may be carry-over from other donors' samples.

At least ten counts were recorded for this clonotype. CDR3: CASSWSNTEAFF. CDR3 DNA sequence: TGTGCCAGCAGTTGGTCGAACACTGAAGCTTTCTTT. This chain uses TRBV6-2 or TRBV6-3 with TRBJ1-1; unclear D gene. Trimming cost V 4 bases and J 1 base, with 4 bases left between them. CDR1 and CDR2 from the germline V gene are MNHEY and SVGEGT. The CDR3 is 12 residues long.

This chain connects TRBV2 to TRBJ1-1; perhaps TRBD1 as D (6 bases). Germline V gives CDR1 SNHLY, CDR2 FYNNEI. V shed 5 bases and J shed 4 bases, with 17 bases lying between them. The CDR3 length is 15 residues. The DNA for the CDR3 is TGTGCCAGCAGTCGCAACTTAGACAGGCTCACTGAAGCTTTCTTT. It yields the protein CASSRNLDRLTEAFF.

This clonotype was seen many times. The chain uses TRBV6-5 and TRBJ2-1; D is perhaps TRBD2 (6 bases). Trimming pared 5 bases from V and 5 bases from J, leaving 10 bases between. There are 13 residues in the CDR3. Per germline, CDR1 MNHEY and CDR2 SVGAGI. The CDR3, as DNA: TGTGCCAGCAGTGCGGGGCCCCACAATGAGCAGTTCTTC. This gives the protein CASSAGPHNEQFF.

This clonotype was found a few times. The J gene is TRBJ2-2, the V gene TRBV29-1, with TRBD1 as a possible D gene (5 bases). The CDR3 contains 13 residues. The V and J ends lost 4 bases and 1 base respectively, with 7 bases between them. Per the germline V gene, CDR1 is SQVTM and CDR2 is ANQGSEA. The CDR3 reads CSVAQGNTGELFF. In DNA form, the CDR3 reads TGCAGCGTTGCTCAGGGGAACACCGGGGAGCTGTTTTTT.

This clonotype was observed a handful of times. CDR3 loop: CASRVAYNEQFF. CDR3 nucleotide sequence: TGTGCCAGCAGGGTAGCCTACAATGAGCAGTTCTTC. The rearrangement joins TRBV2 to TRBJ2-1; D unclear. The germline V gene has CDR1 SNHLY and CDR2 FYNNEI. With 6 bases removed from V and 2 bases from J, the gap between germline ends came to 5 bases. The CDR3 runs 12 residues. Drawing the rest from reference TRBV2 and TRBJ2-1, the complete variable domain is EPEVTQTPSHQVTQMGQEVILRCVPISNHLYFYWYRQILGQKVEFLVSFYNNEISEKSEIFDDQFSVERPDGSNFTLKIRSTKLEDSAMYFCASRVAYNEQFFGPGTRLTVL.

The V call is TRBV28, the J call TRBJ2-7, with 8 positions matching TRBD2. CDR1 is MDHEN and CDR2 is SYDVKM in the germline V gene. The V and J ends lost 6 bases and 2 bases, in that order; junction bases with no gene match: 3. CDR3 length: 13 residues. The CDR3 nucleotides read TGTGCCAGCAGCCTGACTAGCGCCTACGAGCAGTACTTC. As protein: CASSLTSAYEQYF.

This clonotype was counted a few times. This chain joins TRBV7-2 and TRBJ2-3; D not resolved. The V gene's germline CDR1 is SGHTA and CDR2 FQGNSA. This CDR3 is 12 amino acids long. Trimming took off 5 bases at V and 2 bases at J, with 5 bases between the two ends. The CDR3 nucleotides read TGTGCCAGCAGCCCGGCCACAGATACGCAGTATTTT. Translating gives CASSPATDTQYF.

This clonotype appeared a few times. The chain couples TRBV7-8 to TRBJ2-7; maybe TRBD1 (6 bases). Germline CDR1 is SGHVS and CDR2 is FQNEAQ. The CDR3 is 20 amino acids. Trimming took 6 bases from V and 0 from J, leaving 30 bases between them. For the CDR3, the DNA is TGTGCCAGCAGACCGAGCCCCAGACACAGACAGGCCAAGAGCTCCTACGAGCAGTACTTC. Translation: CASRPSPRHRQAKSSYEQYF. The variable domain in full, with the rest retrieved from reference TRBV7-8 and TRBJ2-7, is GAGVSQSPRYKVAKRGQDVALRCDPISGHVSLFWYQQALGQGPEFLTYFQNEAQLDKSGLPSDRFFAERPEGSVSTLKIQRTQQEDSAVYLCASRPSPRHRQAKSSYEQYFGPGTRLTVT.

This clonotype was observed a few times. The rearrangement uses TRBV27 and TRBJ2-3, with D possibly being TRBD2 (6 bases). The CDR3 sequence is 19 residues long. In germline, CDR1 is MNHEY, CDR2 SMNVEV (reference sequence). Trimming shortened V by 5 bases and J by 2 bases, and 26 bases separated the two germline ends. The DNA for the CDR3 is TGTGCCAGCAGTCCATACCTCAATCCGGGACTCGTGAACACAGATACGCAGTATTTT. Translated: CASSPYLNPGLVNTDTQYF.

This chain links TRBV20-1 with TRBJ1-5; D call uncertain. This CDR3 spans 16 amino acids. Trimming pared 5 bases from V and 1 base from J, leaving 18 bases between. CDR1 and CDR2 (germline): DFQATT, SNEGSKA (reference sequence). The CDR3 DNA follows: TGCAGTGCTCGGAACACGTCAGTGTTGAGCAATCAGCCCCAGCATTTT. Translated, it gives CSARNTSVLSNQPQHF.

The rearrangement joins TRBV6-1 to TRBJ2-5; weak D call: TRBD2 (5 bases). V lost 4 bases and J lost 2, with 17 bases in between. The CDR3 is 16 amino acids. Germline CDR1 is MNHNS and CDR2 is SASEGT. The CDR3: CASSGAEASPQETQYF. The CDR3 nucleotides are TGTGCCAGCAGTGGAGCGGAGGCATCGCCTCAAGAGACCCAGTACTTC.

This clonotype has ten or more counts. The CDR3 sequence is CASSLNGLAGDTQYF. DNA of the CDR3: TGTGCCAGCAGCTTAAACGGGCTAGCGGGAGATACGCAGTATTTT. The chain couples TRBV7-2 to TRBJ2-3, with TRBD2 matching over 8 bases. Per germline, CDR1 SGHTA and CDR2 FQGNSA. After removal of 2 bases from V and 5 bases from J, the junction contained 6 bases not matched to a gene. This CDR3 has 15 residues.

The chain recombines TRBV7-2 with TRBJ1-2, with D unclear. V was shortened by 4 bases and J by 2 bases, with 11 bases between the two germline ends. The CDR3 consists of 14 residues. Germline CDR1 is SGHTA and CDR2 is FQGNSA. CDR3 amino acids: CASSSSRANYGYTF. DNA of the CDR3: TGTGCCAGCAGCTCCTCGAGGGCAAACTATGGCTACACCTTC.

A few counts support this clonotype. V gene TRBV7-2 combines with J gene TRBJ2-5; TRBD1 might be the D (5 bases). The germline V and J ends were trimmed by 5 bases and 1 base, with 11 bases remaining between them. The germline V gene encodes CDR1 SGHTA and CDR2 FQGNSA. The CDR3 has 14 amino acids. The CDR3 loop reads CASSRGHLQETQYF. The CDR3 DNA is TGTGCCAGCAGCCGAGGACACCTCCAAGAGACCCAGTACTTC.

The chain uses TRBV6-6 and TRBJ2-7; TRBD1 matches at 9 bases. The ends lost 5 bases at V and 0 bases at J; junction bases unmatched: 2. There are 14 residues in the CDR3. The V gene's germline CDR1 is MNHNY and CDR2 SVGAGI (reference sequence). This chain's CDR3 is CASSRTGASYEQYF. The CDR3 nucleotides are TGTGCCAGCAGTAGGACAGGGGCCTCCTACGAGCAGTACTTC.

This clonotype was recorded a few times. J is TRBJ1-2 and V is TRBV10-3, with no clear D. This CDR3 contains 10 residues. The ends were cut back, 10 bases at V and 1 base at J, with 4 bases in the middle. Germline values: CDR1 ENHRY, CDR2 SYGVKD. The CDR3 is CATNNYGYTF. CDR3 DNA sequence: TGTGCCACCAATAACTATGGCTACACCTTC.

This clonotype was seen only a few times. V is TRBV28 and J is TRBJ2-3; D is perhaps TRBD1 or TRBD2 (7 bases each). Per the germline V gene, CDR1 is MDHEN and CDR2 is SYDVKM. V was clipped by 6 bases and J by 5 bases, with 15 bases between them. The CDR3 runs 14 residues. CDR3 DNA sequence: TGTGCCAGCAGCCAGACCAGGGGGGGAGATACGCAGTATTTT. Protein product: CASSQTRGGDTQYF.

This chain connects TRBV19 to TRBJ1-5; TRBD1 matches at 12 bases. V lost 2 bases, J lost 9 bases, and 8 bases stayed unmatched. This CDR3 has 16 amino acids. CDR1 is LNHDA, CDR2 SQIVND, per germline (reference sequence). This CDR3 reads CASSIRDRGHQRPQHF. In DNA form, the CDR3 reads TGTGCCAGTAGTATAAGGGACAGGGGGCATCAAAGGCCCCAGCATTTT.

This clonotype showed up just a few times. The chain has TRBV7-3 and TRBJ2-7; a weak D match, TRBD2 (5 bases). This CDR3 is 15 amino acids long. V was pared by 5 bases and J by 6 bases, with 20 bases between. The germline gives CDR1 SGHTA, CDR2 FQGTGA. This CDR3 is CASSPHPPGRGEQYF. The CDR3 DNA follows: TGTGCCAGCAGCCCACACCCCCCGGGGAGAGGCGAGCAGTACTTC.

The chain recombines TRBV20-1 with TRBJ2-3; D is perhaps TRBD1 or TRBD2 (7 bases each). The germline gives CDR1 DFQATT, CDR2 SNEGSKA (reference sequence). The CDR3 runs 13 residues. The V gene lost 0 bases and the J gene lost 7 bases, with 11 bases spanning the gap. The CDR3 is CSAREGGGYTQYF. The CDR3 DNA reads as TGCAGTGCTAGAGAGGGAGGGGGCTATACGCAGTATTTT.

This clonotype was seen many times. The V gene is TRBV28, the J gene TRBJ1-1; a weak D match, TRBD1 (6 bases). V was trimmed by 4 bases and J by 3 bases, leaving 18 bases between them. In germline, CDR1 is MDHEN, CDR2 SYDVKM. CDR3 length equals 16 residues. The CDR3 loop is CASSYNRVVGDTEAFF. Written as DNA, the CDR3 is TGTGCCAGCAGTTACAACAGGGTAGTCGGGGACACTGAAGCTTTCTTT.

This clonotype was detected a few times. The genes are TRBV7-2 and TRBJ2-7, with 10 bases that match TRBD2. The CDR3 consists of 14 residues. J lost 3 bases, V lost 7 bases, and 6 bases had no gene match. The germline CDR1 and CDR2 sequences are SGHTA and FQGNSA. CDR3 sequence: CASTPSGRVYEQYF. DNA for the CDR3: TGTGCCAGCACCCCGAGCGGGAGGGTCTACGAGCAGTACTTC.

V usage is TRBV6-2 or TRBV6-3 and J usage is TRBJ2-3; a possible D gene is TRBD2 (6 bases). Between the trimmed V and J ends, which lost 5 bases and 6 bases, there was a span of 18 bases. CDR3 size: 15 residues. Germline CDR1 MNHEY, CDR2 SVGEGT. CDR3 residues: CASSPRERPPDTQYF. CDR3 nucleotide sequence: TGTGCCAGCAGTCCCCGGGAGCGGCCTCCGGATACGCAGTATTTT.

The V gene is TRBV12-3 or TRBV12-4, the J gene TRBJ1-2; 8 nucleotides align to TRBD1. The trim removed 5 bases at V and 8 bases at J, leaving 4 bases unmatched. The CDR3 contains 12 residues. The CDR3 DNA follows: TGTGCCAGCAGTGGGACAGGCGGGGGCTACACCTTC. Amino acids: CASSGTGGGYTF.